The clone carrying this T cell receptor beta chain appeared many times. Its specificity is not known. The V gene lost 8 bases and the J gene lost 6 bases, with 19 bases spanning the gap. This CDR3 contains 15 residues. The authors made TCR beta libraries by quantitative 5'-RACE with molecular barcodes. From the 5' RACE reads, TCRdb called clonotypes with MiXCR, one entry per CDR3 protein. The table has 150,000 to 200,000 distinct CDR3 sequences, under 15% seen once; the top ten hold 9.5% to 11%. This specimen belongs to a study of CD8 T cells in ankylosing spondylitis. Study-level points and caveats: Disease-linked clones reportedly concentrated significantly in matched ankylosing spondylitis synovial fluid. What seemed typical of ankylosing spondylitis blood was a TCR beta motif built from several highly homologous variants.

The chain couples TRBV12-3 or TRBV12-4 to TRBJ2-2, with D maybe TRBD1 (8 bases). The specimen sequenced was blood, either unsorted or a sorted T cell fraction (not recorded which). The clonotype comes from a female donor with ankylosing spondylitis or in good health (not recorded which). The CDR3 nucleotides are TGTGCCAGCTATGCGGACAGGGAGGGGGCCGGGGAGCTGTTTTTT. Its protein is CASYADREGAGELFF.